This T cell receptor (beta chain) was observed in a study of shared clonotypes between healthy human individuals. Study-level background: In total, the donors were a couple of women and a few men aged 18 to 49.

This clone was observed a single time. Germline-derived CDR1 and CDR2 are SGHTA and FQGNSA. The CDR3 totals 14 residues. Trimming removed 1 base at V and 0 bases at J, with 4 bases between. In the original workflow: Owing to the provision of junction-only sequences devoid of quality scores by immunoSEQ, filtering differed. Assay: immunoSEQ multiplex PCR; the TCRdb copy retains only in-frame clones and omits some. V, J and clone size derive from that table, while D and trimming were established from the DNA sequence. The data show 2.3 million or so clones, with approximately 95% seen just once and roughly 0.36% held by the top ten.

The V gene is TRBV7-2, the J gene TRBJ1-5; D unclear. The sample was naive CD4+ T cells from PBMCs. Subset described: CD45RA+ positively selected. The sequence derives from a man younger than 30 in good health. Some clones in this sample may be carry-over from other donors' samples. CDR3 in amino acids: CASSLGVSNQPQHF. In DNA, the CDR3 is TGTGCCAGCAGCTTAGGAGTTAGCAATCAGCCCCAGCATTTT.